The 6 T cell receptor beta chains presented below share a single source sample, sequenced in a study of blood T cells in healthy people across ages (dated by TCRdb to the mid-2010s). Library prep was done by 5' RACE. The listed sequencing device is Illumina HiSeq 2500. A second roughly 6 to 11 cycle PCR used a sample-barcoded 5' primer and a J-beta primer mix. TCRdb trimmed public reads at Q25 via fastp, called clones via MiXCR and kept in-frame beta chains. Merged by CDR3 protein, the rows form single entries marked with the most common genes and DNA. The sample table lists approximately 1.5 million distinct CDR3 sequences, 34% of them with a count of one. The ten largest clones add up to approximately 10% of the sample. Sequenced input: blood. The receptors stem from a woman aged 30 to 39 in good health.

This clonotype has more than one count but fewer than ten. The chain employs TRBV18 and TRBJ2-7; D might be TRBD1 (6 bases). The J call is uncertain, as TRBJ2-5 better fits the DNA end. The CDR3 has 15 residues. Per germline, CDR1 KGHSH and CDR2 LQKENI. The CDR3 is CASSRTTGKQETQYF. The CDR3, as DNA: TGTGCCAGCTCACGTACTACAGGGAAGCAAGAGACCCAGTACTTC.

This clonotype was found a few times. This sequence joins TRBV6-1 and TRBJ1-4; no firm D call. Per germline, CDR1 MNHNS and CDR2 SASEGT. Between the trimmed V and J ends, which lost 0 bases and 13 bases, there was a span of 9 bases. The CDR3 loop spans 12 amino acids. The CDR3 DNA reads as TGTGCCAGCAGTGAAGCGGCAGTCAGACTGTTTTTT. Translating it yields CASSEAAVRLFF.

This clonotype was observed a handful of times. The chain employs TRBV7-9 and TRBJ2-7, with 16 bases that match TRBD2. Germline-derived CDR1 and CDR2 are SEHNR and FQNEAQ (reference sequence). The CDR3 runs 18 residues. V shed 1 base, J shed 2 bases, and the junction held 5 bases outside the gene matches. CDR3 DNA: TGTGCCAGCAGCTTAGAACCGGGACTAGCGGGAGGGACCTACGAGCAGTACTTC. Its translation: CASSLEPGLAGGTYEQYF.

Here the CDR3 reads CASSQVLGEGYEQYF. The CDR3 DNA is TGCGCCAGCAGCCAAGTCCTAGGGGAAGGCTACGAGCAGTACTTC. V usage is TRBV4-1 and J usage is TRBJ2-7, with TRBD1 as a possible D gene (5 bases). Trimming stripped 1 base from V and 3 bases from J, with 13 bases between. This CDR3 comprises 15 residues. Germline V gene data show CDR1 as MGHRA and CDR2 as YSYEKL.

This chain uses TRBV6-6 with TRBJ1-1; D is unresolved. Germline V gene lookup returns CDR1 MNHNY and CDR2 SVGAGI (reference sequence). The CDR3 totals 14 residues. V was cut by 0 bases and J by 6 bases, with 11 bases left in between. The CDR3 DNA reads TGTGCCAGCAGTTACTCTGTGGTGTTGGCTGAAGCTTTCTTT. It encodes CASSYSVVLAEAFF.

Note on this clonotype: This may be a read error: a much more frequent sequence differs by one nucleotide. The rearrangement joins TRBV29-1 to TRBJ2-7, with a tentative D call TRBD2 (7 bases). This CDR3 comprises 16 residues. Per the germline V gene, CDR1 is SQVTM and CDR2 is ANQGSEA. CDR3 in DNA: TGCGGCGTTGAAGGGGGGGCGCGCCAGGGGAATGGCGAGCAGTACTTC. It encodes CGVEGGARQGNGEQYF.